The sequence of this TCR beta chain was determined in a study of blood T cells in healthy people across ages. General study findings and limits: Whereas aged donors had fewer naive CD4+ cells, long-lived donors had more of them and higher diversity. Shifts in expanded clonotypes may have been confounded by donor CMV status, which was unknown.

It was with a sample-barcoded 5' primer and a J-beta primer mix that a second PCR of roughly 6 to 11 cycles was run. Every single cDNA molecule received a tag from a template-switch adaptor with 12 random nucleotides. A single record per CDR3 protein comes from TCRdb applying MiXCR to the 5' RACE reads. The sample shows about 640,000 distinct CDR3 sequences, 58% of them seen only once. Per the germline V gene, CDR1 is DFQATT and CDR2 is SNEGSKA (reference sequence). V lost 8 bases and J lost 0, with 11 bases in between. This CDR3 has 13 residues. With respect to this clonotype: Antigen unknown.

This TCR was sampled from a man aged 55 to 70 in good health. The chain joins TRBV20-1 to TRBJ2-1; D tentatively reads TRBD1 or TRBD2 (5 bases each). The sample consisted of blood. The CDR3 sequence is CSQRGSSYNEQFF. DNA for the CDR3: TGCAGTCAGAGGGGAAGCTCCTACAATGAGCAGTTCTTC.